This T cell receptor (beta chain) was profiled in a study of OX40 agonist ivuxolimab in advanced cancers. Study conclusions and caveats: Those patients achieving a partial response at 0.1-3.0 mg/kg showed among the lowest clonal expansion. Mean expanded clone counts were higher in CD8+ than CD4+ T cells.

The method was immunoSEQ multiplex PCR; TCRdb's version includes in-frame clones alone and lacks a portion of them. Counted here are roughly 71,000 clones, about nine tenths occurring once; the ten biggest clones make up about 14%. Researchers took blood at baseline, on cycle 4 day 1, and on cycle 7 day 1. Turning to this clone: Its matching antigen is unknown.

The germline CDR1 and CDR2 sequences are MDHEN and SYDVKM. This CDR3 has 15 amino acids. J was trimmed by 5 bases and V by 2 bases; bases with no gene match: 6. The rearrangement links TRBV28 to TRBJ2-5; TRBD1 aligns across 9 bases. This TCR derives from an adult with an advanced solid tumor such as melanoma, head and neck, liver or kidney cancer. The sequences come from CD4+ or CD8+ T cells sorted from blood, collected in a trial of the OX40 agonist ivuxolimab. The CDR3 DNA sequence: TGTGCCAGCAGTTTAGGGGACAGGGCGAAGGAGACCCAGTACTTC. Its protein product is CASSLGDRAKETQYF.